The entry that follows covers one T cell receptor (beta chain) sequence. Germline V lookup: CDR1 ENHRY, CDR2 SYGVKD. The CDR3 length is 16 residues. The V gene end was trimmed by 6 bases and the J gene end by 3 bases; junction bases not matched to a gene: 12. The sample originates from a study of blood T cell repertoires in COVID-19. Original handling: How many nucleated cells were present was estimated from reference gene primer amplification. The table came from immunoSEQ multiplex PCR; TCRdb's copy has only in-frame clones and leaves some out. The V and J calls and the clone size are those of that table, but D and trimming were determined from the DNA. The data show roughly 76,000 clones, roughly 91% seen once.

The receptor's source is a woman between 18 and 29 years old with acute or convalescent COVID-19. The chain uses TRBV10-3 and TRBJ1-1, with TRBD1 matching over 8 bases. The sequenced material came from peripheral blood. The DNA of the CDR3 is TGTGCCATCAGAAATGACAGGGGAGATGGCGACACTGAAGCTTTCTTT. As protein: CAIRNDRGDGDTEAFF.